This TCR beta chain originates from a study of T cells after yellow fever vaccination. Study-level findings and limits: Booster sampling recovered most clones from primary vaccination (96% CD4, over 75% CD8). From the bulk population, abundant clonotypes could contaminate and appear within FACS-sorted repertoires.

TCRdb reprocessed the 5' RACE reads with MiXCR, giving one entry per CDR3 protein. The sample records 300,000 to 350,000 distinct CDR3 sequences, 7% to 10% being singletons. This clonotype showed up just a few times. Antigen unknown. Trimming cost V 5 bases and J 1 base, with 14 bases left between them. This CDR3 contains 15 residues. V gene TRBV12-3 or TRBV12-4 combines with J gene TRBJ2-5, with D tentatively TRBD1 (6 bases). The sample here was PBMCs, taken roughly 45 days after the first yellow fever vaccination. The sequence derives from a man younger than 35 who received the YFV17D yellow fever vaccine. CDR3 amino acids: CASSAHGTLQETQYF. As DNA, the CDR3 is TGTGCCAGCAGTGCCCACGGGACACTCCAAGAGACCCAGTACTTC.